What follows are 28 T cell receptor beta chains derived from one specimen sequenced in a study of PD-1 blockade in classical Hodgkin lymphoma. Sequencing used immunoSEQ multiplex PCR; TCRdb keeps in-frame clones, though not all of them. The sample has approximately 150,000 clones, 78% seen once. All the patients suffered relapse after autologous stem cell transplantation, and brentuximab vedotin exposure differed. Material: peripheral blood mononuclear cells (PBMCs), obtained before the second cycle of nivolumab. These TCRs come from a human donor with classical Hodgkin lymphoma.

The V call is TRBV6-4, the J call TRBJ2-6; D unresolved. Germline V gene sequence: CDR1 MRHNA, CDR2 SNTAGT. This CDR3 is built from 14 residues. V was pared by 5 bases and J by 4 bases, with 9 bases between. The CDR3 region is CASSLEGGANVLTF. The CDR3 coding sequence is TGTGCCAGCAGTCTCGAAGGCGGGGCCAACGTCCTGACTTTC.

J is TRBJ2-2 and V is TRBV5-1, with D unclear. The CDR3 has 12 amino acids. V shed 2 bases and J shed 7 bases, with 6 bases lying between them. Germline values: CDR1 SGHRS, CDR2 YFSETQ. CDR3 sequence reads: CASSFGGGELFF. The CDR3 nucleotides read TGCGCCAGCAGCTTTGGTGGCGGGGAGCTGTTTTTT.

This sequence joins TRBV2 and TRBJ2-1, with D uncertain. Germline assignment: CDR1 SNHLY and CDR2 FYNNEI. The V end lost 5 bases, the J end lost 7 bases, and 6 bases lay between the germline ends. This CDR3 is built from 11 residues. CDR3 in amino acids: CASSLENEQFF. DNA of the CDR3: TGTGCCAGCAGTTTAGAAAATGAGCAGTTCTTC.

This sequence joins TRBV18 and TRBJ2-3; no clear D gene. Germline V gene data show CDR1 as KGHSH and CDR2 as LQKENI. The V end lost 2 bases, the J end lost 0 bases, and 15 bases lay between the germline ends. This CDR3 contains 17 residues. The CDR3 DNA is TGTGCCAGCTCACCATGGCTTTCCGACACGAGCACAGATACGCAGTATTTT. Translating it yields CASSPWLSDTSTDTQYF.

The V and J genes are TRBV11-3 and TRBJ2-1; 14 bases match TRBD2. The V gene's germline CDR1 is SGHNT and CDR2 YENEEA. The trim removed 5 bases at V and 10 bases at J, leaving 10 bases unmatched. This CDR3 has 16 amino acids. CDR3 coding DNA: TGTGCCAGCAGCCACCGGACTAGCGGGAGGTTGTTGGAGCAGTTCTTC. This sequence encodes CASSHRTSGRLLEQFF. The whole variable domain, remainder taken from reference TRBV11-3 and TRBJ2-1, is EAGVVQSPRYKIIEKKQPVAFWCNPISGHNTLYWYLQNLGQGPELLIRYENEEAVDDSQLPKDRFSAERLKGVDSTLKIQPAELGDSAVYLCASSHRTSGRLLEQFFGPGTRLTVL.

The V call is TRBV5-4, the J call TRBJ2-5; 16 nucleotides align to TRBD2. The CDR3 has 17 amino acids. Germline CDR1 SGHNT, CDR2 YYREEE (reference sequence). J lost 4 bases, V lost 4 bases, and 7 bases had no gene match. The DNA for the CDR3 is TGTGCCAGCAGCCCCTCGGGACTAGCGGGGGGGCGAGAGACCCAGTACTTC. Amino acids: CASSPSGLAGGRETQYF. The whole variable domain, remainder taken from reference TRBV5-4 and TRBJ2-5, is ETGVTQSPTHLIKTRGQQVTLRCSSQSGHNTVSWYQQALGQGPQFIFQYYREEENGRGNFPPRFSGLQFPNYSSELNVNALELDDSALYLCASSPSGLAGGRETQYFGPGTRLLVL.

The chain uses TRBV7-9 and TRBJ1-2; TRBD1 matches at 9 bases. The germline V gene encodes CDR1 SEHNR and CDR2 FQNEAQ (reference sequence). J lost 5 bases, V lost 1 base, and 5 bases had no gene match. The CDR3 totals 15 residues. The CDR3 DNA reads as TGTGCCAGCAGCTTAGATAGGACAGGGGATTATGGCTACACCTTC. Translating gives CASSLDRTGDYGYTF.

The chain carries TRBV19 and TRBJ2-7; D not resolved. This CDR3 comprises 16 residues. The V and J ends lost 8 bases and 2 bases respectively, with 22 bases between them. CDR1 and CDR2 from the germline V gene are LNHDA and SQIVND (reference sequence). The chain's CDR3 is CASRPTPTRSAYEQYF. DNA of the CDR3: TGTGCCAGTCGCCCCACCCCCACCCGCTCCGCCTACGAGCAGTACTTC.

This clone was seen more than once but under ten times. J is TRBJ2-3 and V is TRBV5-1; D call uncertain. CDR3 size: 12 residues. V dropped 1 base and J dropped 3 bases, with 3 bases sitting between them. Germline values: CDR1 SGHRS, CDR2 YFSETQ. DNA of the CDR3: TGCGCCAGCAGCTTGACGACAGATACGCAGTATTTT. Protein product: CASSLTTDTQYF.

In regard to this clone: This same CDR3 is encoded by further DNA sequences in the sample. The V call is TRBV10-3, the J call TRBJ1-4; TRBD1 matches at 8 bases. V lost 6 bases to trimming and J lost 3 bases; unmatched junction nucleotides: 6. Germline CDR1 is ENHRY and CDR2 is SYGVKD. This CDR3 region has 15 residues. The CDR3 nucleotides are TGTGCCATCAGCGAGACAGGGGCTGCTAATGAAAAACTGTTTTTT. Protein product: CAISETGAANEKLFF.

This chain joins TRBV2 and TRBJ1-2; D remains ambiguous. CDR1 is SNHLY, CDR2 FYNNEI, per germline. The CDR3 sequence is 15 residues long. Deletions cut 2 bases from V and 4 bases from J, with 14 bases between. The CDR3 region is CASSESWAGRYGYTF. Written as DNA, the CDR3 is TGTGCCAGCAGTGAAAGCTGGGCAGGCCGCTATGGCTACACCTTC. Full variable domain (rest looked up from reference TRBV2 and TRBJ1-2): EPEVTQTPSHQVTQMGQEVILRCVPISNHLYFYWYRQILGQKVEFLVSFYNNEISEKSEIFDDQFSVERPDGSNFTLKIRSTKLEDSAMYFCASSESWAGRYGYTFGSGTRLTVV.

This clone showed up just once. The chain carries TRBV18 and TRBJ2-3, with 9 bases identical to TRBD2. This CDR3 comprises 16 residues. Germline assignment: CDR1 KGHSH and CDR2 LQKENI. V was pared by 6 bases and J by 0 bases, with 7 bases of the junction left unmatched. CDR3 residues: CASSDSRGGSTDTQYF. CDR3 bases: TGTGCCAGCTCTGACTCGCGGGGGGGAAGCACAGATACGCAGTATTTT.

This chain joins TRBV27 and TRBJ1-4, with D perhaps TRBD1 (5 bases). Germline V gene sequence: CDR1 MNHEY, CDR2 SMNVEV (reference sequence). This CDR3 is built from 16 residues. Trimming cost V 5 bases and J 0 bases, with 13 bases left between them. The CDR3 DNA reads as TGTGCCAGCAGTCCCCGGACATTTGCAACTAATGAAAAACTGTTTTTT. Protein: CASSPRTFATNEKLFF. The full variable domain, rest sourced from reference TRBV27 and TRBJ1-4, is EAQVTQNPRYLITVTGKKLTVTCSQNMNHEYMSWYRQDPGLGLRQIYYSMNVEVTDKGDVPEGYKVSRKEKRNFPLILESPSPNQTSLYFCASSPRTFATNEKLFFGSGTQLSVL.

This chain joins TRBV27 and TRBJ2-2; perhaps TRBD2 as D (5 bases). The V end was cut by 6 bases, the J end by 1 base, with 9 bases between. The CDR3 spans 14 residues. From germline, CDR1 is MNHEY and CDR2 SMNVEV (reference sequence). The CDR3 sequence is CASRLRGNTGELFF. Written as DNA, the CDR3 is TGTGCCAGCAGACTACGGGGGAACACCGGGGAGCTGTTTTTT.

The genes are TRBV28 and TRBJ1-1; D not resolved. The CDR3 consists of 13 residues. V lost 5 bases and J 1 base, leaving 8 bases between the germline ends. In germline, CDR1 is MDHEN, CDR2 SYDVKM. This CDR3 is CASSRARNTEAFF. The CDR3 DNA sequence: TGTGCCAGCAGTCGAGCAAGGAACACTGAAGCTTTCTTT.

J is TRBJ1-4 and V is TRBV4-1; perhaps TRBD1 as D (5 bases). Germline loops: CDR1 MGHRA, CDR2 YSYEKL. The CDR3 is 16 amino acids. V was pared by 1 base and J by 8 bases, with 17 bases between. The CDR3 protein is CASSQVIGGVKEKLFF. CDR3 coding DNA: TGCGCCAGCAGCCAAGTTATCGGGGGGGTTAAAGAAAAACTGTTTTTT.

The genes are TRBV19 and TRBJ2-3, with no clear D. CDR3 length equals 15 residues. Germline V gives CDR1 LNHDA, CDR2 SQIVND (reference sequence). V was shortened by 3 bases and J by 0 bases, with 10 bases between the two germline ends. The CDR3: CASSMAPESTDTQYF. In DNA, the CDR3 is TGTGCCAGTAGTATGGCCCCGGAGAGCACAGATACGCAGTATTTT.

This chain joins TRBV10-3 and TRBJ2-7; 10 nucleotides agree with TRBD2. Judging by the DNA end, TRBJ2-5 fits better; the J call may be wrong. This CDR3 comprises 15 residues. Germline CDR1 reads ENHRY; CDR2 reads SYGVKD. CDR3 nucleotide sequence: TGTGCCATCAGTCCCGGGACTAGCGTGTCCGGGACCCAGTACTTC. It specifies CAISPGTSVSGTQYF.

This clone appeared a few times. This chain joins TRBV10-3 and TRBJ1-6, with a weak D call TRBD1 (5 bases). Deletions cut 11 bases from V and 3 bases from J, with 11 bases between. The CDR3 has 13 amino acids. Germline CDR1 and CDR2: ENHRY and SYGVKD. CDR3 sequence: CAARDGYNSPLHF. In DNA form, the CDR3 reads TGTGCCGCGCGGGACGGCTATAATTCACCCCTCCACTTT.

The V call is TRBV7-5, the J call TRBJ1-2; the table gives TRBD1 as D, unverified against the DNA. TRBV7-5 corresponds to a pseudogene. CDR3 length equals 14 residues. CDR3 protein: CARSPGVHNYGYTF. The CDR3 DNA reads as TGTGCCAGAAGTCCAGGGGTGCACAACTATGGCTACACCTTC.

The chain couples TRBV20-1 to TRBJ2-1; D gene uncertain. CDR3 length: 11 amino acids. The ends were cut back, 5 bases at V and 4 bases at J, with 6 bases in the middle. In germline, CDR1 is DFQATT, CDR2 SNEGSKA (reference sequence). CDR3 nucleotide sequence: TGCAGTGCTCAACGGTACAATGAGCAGTTCTTC. This codes for CSAQRYNEQFF.

This clone appeared a few times. The chain uses TRBV2 and TRBJ1-2; D might be TRBD1 (5 bases). The V gene lost 7 bases and the J gene lost 1 base, with 10 bases spanning the gap. Germline assignment: CDR1 SNHLY and CDR2 FYNNEI. This CDR3 region has 13 residues. The CDR3 is CASTGDFNYGYTF. CDR3 DNA: TGTGCCAGCACCGGGGACTTTAACTATGGCTACACCTTC. The full variable domain, rest sourced from reference TRBV2 and TRBJ1-2, is EPEVTQTPSHQVTQMGQEVILRCVPISNHLYFYWYRQILGQKVEFLVSFYNNEISEKSEIFDDQFSVERPDGSNFTLKIRSTKLEDSAMYFCASTGDFNYGYTFGSGTRLTVV.

The chain joins TRBV5-6 to TRBJ1-5, with a weak D call TRBD1 (5 bases). With 0 bases removed from V and 7 bases from J, the gap between germline ends came to 14 bases. CDR3 length: 15 amino acids. Germline V CDR1 and CDR2: SGHDT, YYEEEE. The CDR3 DNA reads TGTGCCAGCAGCTTGGCCGGGGGTCGGCGGCAGCCCCAGCATTTT. Protein: CASSLAGGRRQPQHF.

The chain couples TRBV5-1 to TRBJ2-7; tentatively, D is TRBD2 (5 bases). Germline loops: CDR1 SGHRS, CDR2 YFSETQ. V dropped 1 base and J dropped 3 bases, with 23 bases sitting between them. The CDR3 extends over 18 amino acids. The CDR3 DNA is TGCGCCAGCAGCTTGCGCCCTGGGGTAGCGAGTAACAGCTACGAGCAGTACTTC. As protein: CASSLRPGVASNSYEQYF.

This clone was detected only once. The chain combines TRBV5-1 with TRBJ2-5, with D possibly called TRBD1 or TRBD2 (5 bases each). From germline, CDR1 is SGHRS and CDR2 YFSETQ. This CDR3 contains 14 residues. V lost 3 bases and J lost 5, with 14 bases in between. The CDR3: CASSYRGLGETQYF. CDR3 nucleotide sequence: TGCGCCAGCAGCTACCGGGGCTTAGGGGAGACCCAGTACTTC.

The chain uses TRBV5-1 and TRBJ2-4; 10 bases match TRBD2. The germline gives CDR1 SGHRS, CDR2 YFSETQ. The CDR3 extends over 16 amino acids. V shed 2 bases, J shed 3 bases, and the junction held 5 bases outside the gene matches. The DNA of the CDR3 is TGCGCCAGCAGCTTAGCGGGAGGGCCGGGCAAAAACATTCAGTACTTC. Translation gives CASSLAGGPGKNIQYF. Together with reference TRBV5-1 and TRBJ2-4, the CDR3 gives the full variable domain: KAGVTQTPRYLIKTRGQQVTLSCSPISGHRSVSWYQQTPGQGLQFLFEYFSETQRNKGNFPGRFSGRQFSNSRSEMNVSTLELGDSALYLCASSLAGGPGKNIQYFGAGTRLSVL.

This clone was seen only once. V usage is TRBV15 and J usage is TRBJ1-5, with a weak D call TRBD1 (5 bases). The CDR3 totals 16 residues. Trimming stripped 3 bases from V and 5 bases from J, with 17 bases between. Germline CDR1 is LNHNV and CDR2 is YYDKDF (reference sequence). The CDR3 nucleotides read TGTGCCACCAGCAGCTACCCAGGGTTTTCGGATCAGCCCCAGCATTTT. Translating it yields CATSSYPGFSDQPQHF.

The chain joins TRBV10-1 to TRBJ1-1; 9 nucleotides line up with TRBD1. J lost 4 bases, V lost 7 bases, and 19 bases had no gene match. Germline-derived CDR1 and CDR2 are WNHNN and SYGVQD (reference sequence). The CDR3 runs 18 residues. The CDR3 region is CASTRACGTGRIFTEAFF. In nucleotides, the CDR3 is TGCGCCAGCACCAGGGCATGCGGGACAGGGAGAATATTCACTGAAGCTTTCTTT.